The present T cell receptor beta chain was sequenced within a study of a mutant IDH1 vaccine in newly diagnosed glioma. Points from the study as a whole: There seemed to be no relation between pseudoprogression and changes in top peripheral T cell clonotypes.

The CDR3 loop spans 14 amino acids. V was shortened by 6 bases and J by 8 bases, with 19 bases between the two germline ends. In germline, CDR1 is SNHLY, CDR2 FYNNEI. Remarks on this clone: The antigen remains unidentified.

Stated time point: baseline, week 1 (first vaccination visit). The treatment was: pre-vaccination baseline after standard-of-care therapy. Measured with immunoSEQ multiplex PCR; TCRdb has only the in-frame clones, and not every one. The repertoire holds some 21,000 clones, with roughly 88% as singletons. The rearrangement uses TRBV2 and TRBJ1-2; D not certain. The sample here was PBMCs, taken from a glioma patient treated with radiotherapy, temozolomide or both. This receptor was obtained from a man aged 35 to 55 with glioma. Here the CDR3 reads CASSSPTEGEGYTF. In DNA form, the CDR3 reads TGTGCCAGCAGCTCCCCAACAGAGGGCGAGGGCTACACCTTC.